This T cell receptor (beta chain) emerged from a study of cytomegalovirus exposure and HLA in healthy donors (dated by TCRdb to about 2017). Notes on the research overall: The roughly 670 repertoires of the first cohort and the 110 or so validation repertoires were produced on the same platform, according to a later analysis. The study aimed to test whether signatures of past pathogen exposure could be identified by cataloging public T cell receptors. A separate validation cohort of 100 to 150 different subjects was used in addition to the approximately 640-subject first cohort. To predict cytomegalovirus infection status, the study brought together high-throughput TCR immunosequencing, statistical association of individual TCRs with disease status, and machine learning.

Library preparation was by the immunoSEQ multiplex PCR assay. Regarding the original processing steps: To diagnose cytomegalovirus status from the catalog of TCR beta chain sequences, a statistical classification framework was built. Drawn from immuneACCESS, this table holds only the in-frame rearrangements with V and J called that TCRdb kept. Clones are partly lost; checked studies trace under half to an unresolved V gene and leave the rest unexplained. D and trimming come from the DNA, and the V and J calls and clone size come from that table. Counted in this sample were 150,000 to 200,000 clones; around 85% of them appeared once. The ten largest clones add up to 16% of the sample. The donors belonged to the validation cohort of approximately 130 subjects, which was separate from the approximately 700-subject first cohort. On this clone: Its antigen specificity is not known. No much larger clonotype is one base removed from it; base qualities were not supplied.

The full study reports these points: The validation cohort had no HLA typing available for a later analysis, so co-occurrence within that cohort was assessed over all 120 or so repertoires. A few of the identified cytomegalovirus-associated TCR beta chains were confirmed in vitro to be specific for cytomegalovirus antigens. In the study, 150 to 200 TCR beta chains were listed as associated with cytomegalovirus. The authors suggested that the approach could potentially be generalized to other disease states and immunological phenotypes. Cytomegalovirus status was reported to be diagnosed by the classifier with high specificity and sensitivity in both the original and validation cohorts. Subsequent analysis determined that TCRs grouped into clusters in the first cohort also showed a tendency toward co-occurrence across the 120 or so validation repertoires, and roughly 94% of cluster scores exceeded 0. Most TCR sequences were observed very rarely across donors, whereas some public TCRs were present in many individuals.

Unmatched junction bases come to 15, with V trimmed by 4 bases and J by 7 bases. CDR1 and CDR2 (SEHNR, FQNEAQ) derive from the germline V gene (reference sequence). Including cysteine and phenylalanine, the CDR3 has 17 amino acids. Only the CDR3 DNA stays, 51 bases, in frame from base 1. Specimen: PBMCs. This TCR came from a man aged 18 to 30 in good health and CMV-seropositive. Recombination linked TRBV7-9 to TRBJ1-4; 7 bases in the middle match TRBD1. The bases read TGTGCCAGCAGCTGGTACGGAGGACAGGTCGAGGGTGAAAAACTGTTTTTT. Its coded protein is CASSWYGGQVEGEKLFF.